The present T cell receptor beta chain was sequenced within a study of tumor and adjacent non-tumor tissue in lung cancer (dated by TCRdb to the late 2010s). Concerning the study at large: By cancer type, the cohort comprised eleven to twelve adenocarcinoma patients, a couple of squamous cell carcinoma patients and 1 small cell lung cancer patient. Ages among the approximately 15 patients ranged from about 31 to 85 years, there were roughly ten men and 5 women, and disease was at TNM stage I to III. A total of some 130 million productive TCRbeta reads were generated by sequencing, corresponding to an average of roughly 4.1 million reads per sample. The study compared bulk TCRbeta repertoires between lung tumor tissue and matched distant non-tumor lung tissue from about 14 lung cancer patients. TCRbeta CDR3 sequencing was performed on approximately 30 paired specimens, with one tumor sample and one normal lung sample collected per patient. Paper-wide results and their limitations: TCR diversity was significantly higher in younger patients, and greater tumor TCR diversity was associated with shorter overall survival and shorter disease-free survival. TCR diversity (inverse Simpson) was significantly higher in tumor than in normal lung tissue (431.37 vs 166.20, P = 0.0075, Mann-Whitney U test). Peripheral blood was not sequenced, so blood TCRbeta repertoires in these lung cancer patients were not examined. Neither the sequencing platform nor unique molecular identifiers are named or mentioned anywhere in the methods. With only around 15 patients in the cohort, the authors noted that larger samples and more detailed clinical data are needed. In normal lung, the top 100 clones accounted for a significantly larger cumulative share of the repertoire than in tumor tissue.

In regard to this clonotype: Its antigen remains undetermined. Base qualities are missing; no much larger clone stands one base away.

Via the germline V gene, CDR1 is SGHAT and CDR2 FQNNGV. CDR3 length: 13 amino acids, cysteine to valine. Of all the DNA, just the CDR3 is kept, 39 bases in frame from base 1. Library creation used multiplex PCR. The instrument was an Illumina HiSeq 2500. TCRbeta libraries were constructed through three rounds of nested PCR with primers (Table S4) according to protocols modified from ARM-PCR. Before sequencing, PCR products in the 200-500 bp range were cut out of the gel and cleaned up using the QIAquick gel extraction kit. Regarding the original processing steps: Reads were cleaned using Trimmomatic, were merged into complete CDR3 sequences using FLASH, and were assigned to V(D)J germline segments using MiTCR. Clonal diversity was calculated as the inverse Simpson's index using VDJtools. A read counted as productive if the sequence was in-frame and lacked a premature stop codon. TCRdb passed the public sequencing reads through fastp at Q25 and MiXCR, retaining productive beta sequences. Rows merge per CDR3 protein into single entries with the most common DNA and genes. In this record, the V and J calls reflect TCRdb's handling and not the investigators' own analysis. This sample has about 98,000 distinct CDR3 sequences in its table, and 75% to 85% of those were observed once. Of the sample, less than 40% is held by the ten largest clones.

RNA was isolated from bulk unsorted tissue, and RNA quality was assessed with a NanoDrop ND-1000 and an Agilent 2100. The normal lung samples consisted of distant non-tumor tissue collected more than 3 cm from the tumor edge. All donors had newly diagnosed lung cancer, had not received prior chemotherapy, and were admitted for thoracic surgery in China between August and November 2014. Patients with previous radiotherapy or chemotherapy, or with another concurrent cancer, were excluded from the study. Surgical tissue pieces of roughly 1-2 cm3 were preserved in RNAlater solution and stored at -80 °C until use.

Specimen: distant non-tumor lung tissue. The TCR comes from a man aged 55 to 70 with small cell lung cancer. This receptor chain uses TRBV11-2 and TRBJ2-7; TRBD1 is perhaps the D gene, given 5 matching bases. The CDR3 is CASSFHRGYEQYV. The DNA sequence is as follows: TGCGCCAGCAGCTTCCATAGGGGATACGAGCAGTACGTC.